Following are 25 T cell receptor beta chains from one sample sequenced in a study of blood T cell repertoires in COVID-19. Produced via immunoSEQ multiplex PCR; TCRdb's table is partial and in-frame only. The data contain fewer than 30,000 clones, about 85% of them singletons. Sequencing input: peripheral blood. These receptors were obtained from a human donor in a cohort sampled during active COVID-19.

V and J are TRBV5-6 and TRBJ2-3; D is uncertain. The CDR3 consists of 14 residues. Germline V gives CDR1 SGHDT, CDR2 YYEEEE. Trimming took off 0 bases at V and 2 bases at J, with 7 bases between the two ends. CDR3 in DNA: TGTGCCAGCAGCTTGGTTGTATTCACAGATACGCAGTATTTT. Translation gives CASSLVVFTDTQYF.

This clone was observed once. The CDR3 region has the DNA TGTGCCAACAAACGACAGCAACAGGGGCACACCGGGGAGCTGTTTTTT. It specifies CANKRQQQGHTGELFF. This sequence joins TRBV24-1 and TRBJ2-2; 7 bases agree with TRBD1. Germline CDR1 and CDR2: KGHDR and SFDVKD. V was pared by 11 bases and J by 3 bases, with 14 bases of the junction left unmatched. The CDR3 contains 16 residues.

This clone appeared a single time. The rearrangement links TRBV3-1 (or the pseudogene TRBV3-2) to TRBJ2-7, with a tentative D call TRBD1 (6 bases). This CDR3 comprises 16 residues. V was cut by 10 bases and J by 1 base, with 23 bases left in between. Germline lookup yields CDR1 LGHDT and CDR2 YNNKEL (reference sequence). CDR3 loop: CANLLNTGYSSYEQYF. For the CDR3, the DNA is TGTGCCAACTTATTAAACACAGGGTATTCGTCCTACGAGCAGTACTTC.

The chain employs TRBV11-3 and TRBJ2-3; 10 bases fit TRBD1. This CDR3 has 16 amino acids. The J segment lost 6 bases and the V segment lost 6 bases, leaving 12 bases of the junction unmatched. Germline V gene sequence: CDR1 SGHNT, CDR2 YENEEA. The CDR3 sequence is CASRNYGTGVTDTQYF. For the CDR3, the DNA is TGTGCCAGCAGAAATTACGGGACAGGGGTTACTGATACGCAGTATTTT.

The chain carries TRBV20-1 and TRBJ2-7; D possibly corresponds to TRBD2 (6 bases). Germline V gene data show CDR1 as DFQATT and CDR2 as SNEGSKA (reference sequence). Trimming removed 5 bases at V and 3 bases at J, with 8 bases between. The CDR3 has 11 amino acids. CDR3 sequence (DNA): TGCAGTGCTTGGCGGGGCTACGAGCAGTACTTC. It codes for CSAWRGYEQYF.

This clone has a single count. CDR3: CASSPQDRGSMNTEAFF. DNA for the CDR3: TGCGCCAGCAGCCCCCAAGACAGGGGCTCCATGAACACTGAAGCTTTCTTT. The chain is built from TRBV5-1 and TRBJ1-1, with 8 bases matching TRBD1. Trimming at V came to 4 bases and at J to 0 bases, leaving 11 bases not matched to a gene. The CDR3 is 17 residues long. CDR1 SGHRS and CDR2 YFSETQ come from the germline V gene.

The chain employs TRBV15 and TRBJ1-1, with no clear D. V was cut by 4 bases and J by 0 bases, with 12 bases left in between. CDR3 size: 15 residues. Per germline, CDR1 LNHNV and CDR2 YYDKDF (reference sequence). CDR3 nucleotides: TGTGCCACCAGCATAGAAATTGCGATGAACACTGAAGCTTTCTTT. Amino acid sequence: CATSIEIAMNTEAFF.

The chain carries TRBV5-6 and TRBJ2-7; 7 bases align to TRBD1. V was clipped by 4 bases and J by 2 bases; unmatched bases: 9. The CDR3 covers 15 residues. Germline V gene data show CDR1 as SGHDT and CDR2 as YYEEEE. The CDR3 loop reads CASSPPAQGAYEQYF. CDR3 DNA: TGTGCCAGCAGCCCCCCGGCCCAGGGGGCCTACGAGCAGTACTTC.

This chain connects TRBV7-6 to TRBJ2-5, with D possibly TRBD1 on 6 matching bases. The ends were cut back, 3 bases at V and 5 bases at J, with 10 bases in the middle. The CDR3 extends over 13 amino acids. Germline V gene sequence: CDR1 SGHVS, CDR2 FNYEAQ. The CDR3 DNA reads TGTGCCAGCAGCTTCACAGGGTGGGAGACCCAGTACTTC. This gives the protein CASSFTGWETQYF.

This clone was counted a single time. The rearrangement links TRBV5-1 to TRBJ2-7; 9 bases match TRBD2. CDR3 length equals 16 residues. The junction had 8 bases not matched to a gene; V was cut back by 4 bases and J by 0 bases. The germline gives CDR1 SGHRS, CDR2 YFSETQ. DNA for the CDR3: TGCGCCAGCAGCATCCCGACTAGCGGCAGCTCCTACGAGCAGTACTTC. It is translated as CASSIPTSGSSYEQYF.

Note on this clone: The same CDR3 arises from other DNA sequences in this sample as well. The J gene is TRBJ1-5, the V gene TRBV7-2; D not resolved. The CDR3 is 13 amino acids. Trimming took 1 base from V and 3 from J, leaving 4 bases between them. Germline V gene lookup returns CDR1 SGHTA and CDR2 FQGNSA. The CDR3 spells CASSLGPNQPQHF. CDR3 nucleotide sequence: TGTGCCAGCAGCTTAGGGCCCAATCAGCCCCAGCATTTT. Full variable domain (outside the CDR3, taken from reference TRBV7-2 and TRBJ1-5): GAGVSQSPSNKVTEKGKDVELRCDPISGHTALYWYRQSLGQGLEFLIYFQGNSAPDKSGLPSDRFSAERTGGSVSTLTIQRTQQEDSAVYLCASSLGPNQPQHFGDGTRLSIL.

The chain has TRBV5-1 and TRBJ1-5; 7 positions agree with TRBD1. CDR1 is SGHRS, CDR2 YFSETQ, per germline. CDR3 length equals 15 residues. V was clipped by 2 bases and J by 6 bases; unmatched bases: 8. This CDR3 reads CASSFSRQGFQPQHF. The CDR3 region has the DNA TGCGCCAGCAGCTTTTCCCGACAGGGCTTTCAGCCCCAGCATTTT.

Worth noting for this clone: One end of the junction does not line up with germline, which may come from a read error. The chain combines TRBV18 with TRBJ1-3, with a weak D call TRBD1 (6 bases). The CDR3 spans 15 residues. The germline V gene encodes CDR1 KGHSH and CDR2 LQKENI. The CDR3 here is CASSKSDSSGNAIYF. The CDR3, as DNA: TGTGCCAGCTCTAAATCGGACAGCTCTGGAAACGCCATATATTTT.

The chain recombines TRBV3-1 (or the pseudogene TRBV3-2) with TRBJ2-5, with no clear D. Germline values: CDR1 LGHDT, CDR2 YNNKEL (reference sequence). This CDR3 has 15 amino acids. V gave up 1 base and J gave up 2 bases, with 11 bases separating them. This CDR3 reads CASSQAPAGQETQYF. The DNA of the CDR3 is TGTGCCAGCAGCCAAGCCCCCGCAGGTCAAGAGACCCAGTACTTC.

CDR3 in amino acids: CSVDHRGPPNYGYTF. CDR3 sequence (DNA): TGCAGCGTTGACCACAGGGGGCCCCCTAACTATGGCTACACCTTC. The chain employs TRBV29-1 and TRBJ1-2; 9 bases are a match to TRBD1. Germline CDR1 reads SQVTM; CDR2 reads ANQGSEA. The CDR3 covers 15 residues. With V trimmed by 3 bases and J by 0 bases, 5 bases remained unmatched.

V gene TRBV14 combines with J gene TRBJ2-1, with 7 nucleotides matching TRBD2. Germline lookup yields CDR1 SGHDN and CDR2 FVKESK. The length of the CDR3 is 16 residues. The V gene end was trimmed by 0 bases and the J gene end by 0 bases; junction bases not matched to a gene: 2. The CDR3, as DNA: TGTGCCAGCAGCCAAGAGCGGGGGAGCTCCTACAATGAGCAGTTCTTC. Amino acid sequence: CASSQERGSSYNEQFF.

The CDR3 DNA reads as TGTGCCAGCAGCCCCTTCCCTAGAATAATCTACAATGAGCAGTTCTTC. It is translated as CASSPFPRIIYNEQFF. This chain connects TRBV11-2 to TRBJ2-1; D unresolved. The germline CDR1 and CDR2 sequences are SGHAT and FQNNGV. V shed 5 bases and J shed 3 bases, with 17 bases lying between them. The CDR3 is made up of 16 amino acids.

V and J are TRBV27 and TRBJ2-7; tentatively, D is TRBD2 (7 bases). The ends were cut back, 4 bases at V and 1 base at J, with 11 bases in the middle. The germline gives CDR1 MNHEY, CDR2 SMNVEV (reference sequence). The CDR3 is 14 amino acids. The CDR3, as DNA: TGTGCCAGCAGTTCTCGGGGGGCGTCCTACGAGCAGTACTTC. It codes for CASSSRGASYEQYF.

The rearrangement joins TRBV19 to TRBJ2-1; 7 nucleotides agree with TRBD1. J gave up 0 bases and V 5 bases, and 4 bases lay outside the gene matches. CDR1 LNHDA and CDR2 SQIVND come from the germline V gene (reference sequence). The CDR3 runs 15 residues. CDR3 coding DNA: TGTGCCAGTAGTCCAACAGGGGTCTCCTACAATGAGCAGTTCTTC. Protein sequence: CASSPTGVSYNEQFF.

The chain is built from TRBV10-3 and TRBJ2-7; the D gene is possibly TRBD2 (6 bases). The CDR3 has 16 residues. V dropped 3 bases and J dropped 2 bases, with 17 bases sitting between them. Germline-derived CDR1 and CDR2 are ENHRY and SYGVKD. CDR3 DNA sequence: TGTGCCATCAGTGACCCGGGACTTCCCACGACCTACGAGCAGTACTTC. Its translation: CAISDPGLPTTYEQYF.

The CDR3 loop reads CASSAGTAYEQYF. DNA for the CDR3: TGTGCCAGCAGCGCCGGGACAGCCTACGAGCAGTACTTC. The chain is built from TRBV9 and TRBJ2-7, with 7 bases identical to TRBD1. Germline assignment: CDR1 SGDLS and CDR2 YYNGEE. The V gene end was trimmed by 3 bases and the J gene end by 2 bases; junction bases not matched to a gene: 2. The CDR3 covers 13 residues. Supplemented by reference TRBV9 and TRBJ2-7, the full variable domain reads DSGVTQTPKHLITATGQRVTLRCSPRSGDLSVYWYQQSLDQGLQFLIQYYNGEERAKGNILERFSAQQFPDLHSELNLSSLELGDSALYFCASSAGTAYEQYFGPGTRLTVT.

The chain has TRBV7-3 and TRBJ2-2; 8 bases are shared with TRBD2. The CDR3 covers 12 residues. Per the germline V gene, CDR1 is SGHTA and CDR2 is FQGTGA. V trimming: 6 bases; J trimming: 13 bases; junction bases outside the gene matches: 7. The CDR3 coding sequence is TGTGCCAGCAGGATCGGGGGGGGGCCGCTGTTTTTT. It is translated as CASRIGGGPLFF.

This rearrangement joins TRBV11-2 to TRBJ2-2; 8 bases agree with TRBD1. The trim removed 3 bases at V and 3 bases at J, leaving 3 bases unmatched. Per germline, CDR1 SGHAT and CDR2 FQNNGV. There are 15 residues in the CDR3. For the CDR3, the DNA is TGTGCCAGCAGCTTTGGGACAGGTTACACCGGGGAGCTGTTTTTT. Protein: CASSFGTGYTGELFF.

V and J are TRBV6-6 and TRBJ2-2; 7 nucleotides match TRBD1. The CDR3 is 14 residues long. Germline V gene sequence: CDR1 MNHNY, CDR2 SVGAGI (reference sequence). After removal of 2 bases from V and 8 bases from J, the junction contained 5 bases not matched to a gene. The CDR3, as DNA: TGTGCCAGCAGTTACGATAGGGGGCGGGGGGAGCTGTTTTTT. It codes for CASSYDRGRGELFF.

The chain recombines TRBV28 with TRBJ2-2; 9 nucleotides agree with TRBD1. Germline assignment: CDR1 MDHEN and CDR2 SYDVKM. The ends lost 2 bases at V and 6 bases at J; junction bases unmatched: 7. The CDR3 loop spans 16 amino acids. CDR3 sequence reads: CASSLAGQGRAGELFF. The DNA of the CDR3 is TGTGCCAGCAGTTTAGCTGGACAGGGGCGGGCCGGGGAGCTGTTTTTT.